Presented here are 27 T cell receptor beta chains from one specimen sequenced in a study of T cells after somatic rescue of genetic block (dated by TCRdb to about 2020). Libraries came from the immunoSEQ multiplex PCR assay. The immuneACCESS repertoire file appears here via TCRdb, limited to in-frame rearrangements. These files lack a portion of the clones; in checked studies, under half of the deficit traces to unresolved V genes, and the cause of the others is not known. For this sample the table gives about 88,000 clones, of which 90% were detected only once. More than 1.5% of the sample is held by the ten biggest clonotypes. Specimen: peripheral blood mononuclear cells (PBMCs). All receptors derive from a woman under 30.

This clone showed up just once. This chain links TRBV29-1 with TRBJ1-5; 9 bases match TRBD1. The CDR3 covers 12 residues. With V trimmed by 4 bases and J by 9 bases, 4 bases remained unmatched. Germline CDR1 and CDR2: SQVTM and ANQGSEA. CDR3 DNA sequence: TGCAGCGTTGCAACAGGGGGCTGGCCCCAGCATTTT. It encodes CSVATGGWPQHF.

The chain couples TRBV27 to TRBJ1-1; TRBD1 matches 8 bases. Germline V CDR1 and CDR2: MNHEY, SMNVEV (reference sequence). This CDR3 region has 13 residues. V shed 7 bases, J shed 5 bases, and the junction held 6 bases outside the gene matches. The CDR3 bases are TGTGCCAGCAAAGGGACAGGTTTGACTGAAGCTTTCTTT. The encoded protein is CASKGTGLTEAFF.

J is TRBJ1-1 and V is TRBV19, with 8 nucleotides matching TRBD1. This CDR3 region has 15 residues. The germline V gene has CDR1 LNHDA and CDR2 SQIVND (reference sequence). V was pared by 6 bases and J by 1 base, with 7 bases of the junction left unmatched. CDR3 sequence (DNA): TGTGCCAGTAGCCCGACAGGGGCTAGGAACACTGAAGCTTTCTTT. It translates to CASSPTGARNTEAFF.

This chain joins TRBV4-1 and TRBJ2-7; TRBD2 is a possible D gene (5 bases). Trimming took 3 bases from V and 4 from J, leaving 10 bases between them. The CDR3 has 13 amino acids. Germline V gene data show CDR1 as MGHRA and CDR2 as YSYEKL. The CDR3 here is CASSHPPGYEQYF. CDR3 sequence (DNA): TGCGCCAGCAGCCACCCTCCGGGGTACGAGCAGTACTTC.

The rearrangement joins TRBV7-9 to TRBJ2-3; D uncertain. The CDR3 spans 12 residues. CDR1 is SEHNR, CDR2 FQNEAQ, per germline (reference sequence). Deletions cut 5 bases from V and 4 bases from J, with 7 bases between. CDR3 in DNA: TGTGCCAGCAGCCTTCCGGCAGATACGCAGTATTTT. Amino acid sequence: CASSLPADTQYF.

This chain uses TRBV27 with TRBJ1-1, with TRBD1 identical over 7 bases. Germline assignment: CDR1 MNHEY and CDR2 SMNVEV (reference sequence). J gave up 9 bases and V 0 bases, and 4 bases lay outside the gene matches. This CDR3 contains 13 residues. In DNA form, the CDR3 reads TGTGCCAGCAGTTTATCGGACAGGAGTAAAGCTTTCTTT. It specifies CASSLSDRSKAFF.

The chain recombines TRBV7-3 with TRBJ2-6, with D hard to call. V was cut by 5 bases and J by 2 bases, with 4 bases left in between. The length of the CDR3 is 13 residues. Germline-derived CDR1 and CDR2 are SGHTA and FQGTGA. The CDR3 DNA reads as TGTGCCAGCAGCCCTCCTGGGGCCAACGTCCTGACTTTC. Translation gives CASSPPGANVLTF.

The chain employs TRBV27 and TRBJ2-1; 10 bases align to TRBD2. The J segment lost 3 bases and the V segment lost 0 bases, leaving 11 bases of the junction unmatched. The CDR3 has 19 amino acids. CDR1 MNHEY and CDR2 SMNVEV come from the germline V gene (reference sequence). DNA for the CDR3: TGTGCCAGCAGTTTATCGCTCGGGCTAGCGGGAGAAAGCTACAATGAGCAGTTCTTC. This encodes CASSLSLGLAGESYNEQFF.

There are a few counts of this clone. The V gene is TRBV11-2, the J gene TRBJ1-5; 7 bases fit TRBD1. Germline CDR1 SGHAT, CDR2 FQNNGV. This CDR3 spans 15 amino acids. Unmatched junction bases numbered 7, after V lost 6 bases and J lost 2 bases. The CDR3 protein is CASRQTGEGNQPQHF. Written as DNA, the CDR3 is TGTGCCAGCAGACAAACAGGGGAGGGCAATCAGCCCCAGCATTTT.

CDR3 loop: CASSQGGDFAEAGSGELFF. The CDR3 nucleotides read TGCGCCAGCAGCCAGGGAGGCGATTTCGCGGAGGCAGGCAGCGGGGAGCTGTTTTTT. This chain uses TRBV4-1 with TRBJ2-2; a possible D gene is TRBD2 (6 bases). With 3 bases removed from V and 7 bases from J, the gap between germline ends came to 27 bases. The CDR3 is made up of 19 amino acids. The germline CDR1 and CDR2 sequences are MGHRA and YSYEKL.

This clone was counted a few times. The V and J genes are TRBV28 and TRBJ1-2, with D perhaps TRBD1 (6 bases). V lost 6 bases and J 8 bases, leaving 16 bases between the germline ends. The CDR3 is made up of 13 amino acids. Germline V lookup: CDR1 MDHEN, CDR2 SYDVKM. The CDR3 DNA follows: TGTGCCAGCAGGGACAGTGCCACCGGGGGCTACACCTTC. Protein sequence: CASRDSATGGYTF.

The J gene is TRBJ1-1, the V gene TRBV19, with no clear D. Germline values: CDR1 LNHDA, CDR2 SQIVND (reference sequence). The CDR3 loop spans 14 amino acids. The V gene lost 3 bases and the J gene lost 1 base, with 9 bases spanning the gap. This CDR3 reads CASSIPSWNTEAFF. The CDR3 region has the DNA TGTGCCAGTAGTATCCCCAGCTGGAACACTGAAGCTTTCTTT.

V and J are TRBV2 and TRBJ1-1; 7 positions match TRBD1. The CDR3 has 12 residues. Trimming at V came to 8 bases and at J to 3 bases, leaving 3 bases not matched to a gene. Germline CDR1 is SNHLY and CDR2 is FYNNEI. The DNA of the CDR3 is TGTGCCAGCGAGGGGGCGGACACTGAAGCTTTCTTT. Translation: CASEGADTEAFF.

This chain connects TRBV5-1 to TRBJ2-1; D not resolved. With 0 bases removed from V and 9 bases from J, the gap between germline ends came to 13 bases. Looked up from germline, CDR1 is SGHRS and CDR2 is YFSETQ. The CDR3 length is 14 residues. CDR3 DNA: TGCGCCAGCAGCTTGGTCCCCCGTGCTCGTGAGCAGTTCTTC. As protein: CASSLVPRAREQFF.

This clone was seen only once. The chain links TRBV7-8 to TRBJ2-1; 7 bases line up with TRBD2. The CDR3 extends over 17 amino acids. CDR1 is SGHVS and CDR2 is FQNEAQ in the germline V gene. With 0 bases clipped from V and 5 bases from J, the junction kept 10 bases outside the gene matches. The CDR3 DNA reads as TGTGCCAGCAGCTTAGCGGCGACTAGCCCTCCCCACAATGAGCAGTTCTTC. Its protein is CASSLAATSPPHNEQFF.

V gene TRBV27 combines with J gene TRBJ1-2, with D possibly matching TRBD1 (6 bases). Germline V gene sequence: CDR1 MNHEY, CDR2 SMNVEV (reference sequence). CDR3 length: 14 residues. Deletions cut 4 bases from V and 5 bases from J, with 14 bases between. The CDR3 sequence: CASSSSGVRYGYTF. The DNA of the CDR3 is TGTGCCAGCAGTTCGTCAGGGGTGCGGTATGGCTACACCTTC.

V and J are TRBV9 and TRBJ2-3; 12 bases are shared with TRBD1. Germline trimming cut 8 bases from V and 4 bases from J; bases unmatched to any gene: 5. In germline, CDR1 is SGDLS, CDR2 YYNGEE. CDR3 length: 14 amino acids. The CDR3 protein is CASSGTGGPDTQYF. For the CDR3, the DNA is TGTGCCAGTTCCGGGACAGGGGGCCCAGATACGCAGTATTTT.

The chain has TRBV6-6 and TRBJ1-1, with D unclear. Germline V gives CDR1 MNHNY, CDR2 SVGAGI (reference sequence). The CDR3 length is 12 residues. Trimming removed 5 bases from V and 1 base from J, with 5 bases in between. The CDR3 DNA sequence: TGTGCCAGCAGTCGGGCGAACACTGAAGCTTTCTTT. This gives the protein CASSRANTEAFF.

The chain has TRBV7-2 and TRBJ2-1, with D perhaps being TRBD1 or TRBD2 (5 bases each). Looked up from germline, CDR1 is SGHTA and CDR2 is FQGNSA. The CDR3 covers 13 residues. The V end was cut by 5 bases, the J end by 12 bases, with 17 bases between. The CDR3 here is CASSRTKRDGQFF. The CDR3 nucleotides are TGTGCCAGCAGCCGTACTAAAAGGGACGGGCAGTTCTTC.

CDR3 DNA: TGTGCCAGCAACGCGGGGGGTACGTCCGGGACTAGCGGGAGGATACTCAGGTTCTTC. As protein: CASNAGGTSGTSGRILRFF. This chain uses TRBV27 with TRBJ2-1; 15 bases are a match to TRBD2. V gave up 7 bases and J gave up 15 bases; unmatched junction bases: 25. The CDR3 extends over 19 amino acids. Germline V gives CDR1 MNHEY, CDR2 SMNVEV (reference sequence).

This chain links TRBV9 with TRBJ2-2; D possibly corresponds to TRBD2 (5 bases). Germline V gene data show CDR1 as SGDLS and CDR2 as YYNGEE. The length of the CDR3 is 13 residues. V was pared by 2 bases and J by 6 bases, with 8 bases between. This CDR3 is CASSVTRAGELFF. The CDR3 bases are TGTGCCAGCAGCGTCACTAGAGCCGGGGAGCTGTTTTTT.

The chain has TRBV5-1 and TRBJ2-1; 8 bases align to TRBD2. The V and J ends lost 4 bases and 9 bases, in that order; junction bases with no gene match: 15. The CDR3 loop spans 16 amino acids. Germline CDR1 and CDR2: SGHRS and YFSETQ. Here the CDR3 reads CASSPRRGASNAEQFF. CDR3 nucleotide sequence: TGCGCCAGCAGCCCTAGGCGGGGGGCGTCAAACGCTGAGCAGTTCTTC.

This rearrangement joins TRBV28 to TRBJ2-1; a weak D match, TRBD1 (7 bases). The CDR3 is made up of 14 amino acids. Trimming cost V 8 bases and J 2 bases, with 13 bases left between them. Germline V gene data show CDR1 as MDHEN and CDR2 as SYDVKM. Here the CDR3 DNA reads TGTGCCAGCTACTCAGGGGGGCCCTACAATGAGCAGTTCTTC. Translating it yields CASYSGGPYNEQFF.

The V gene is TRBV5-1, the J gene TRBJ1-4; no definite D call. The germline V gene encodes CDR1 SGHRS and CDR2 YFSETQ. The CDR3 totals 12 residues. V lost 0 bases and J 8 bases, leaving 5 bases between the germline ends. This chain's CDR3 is CASSLAGEKLFF. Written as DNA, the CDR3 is TGCGCCAGCAGCTTGGCCGGAGAAAAACTGTTTTTT.

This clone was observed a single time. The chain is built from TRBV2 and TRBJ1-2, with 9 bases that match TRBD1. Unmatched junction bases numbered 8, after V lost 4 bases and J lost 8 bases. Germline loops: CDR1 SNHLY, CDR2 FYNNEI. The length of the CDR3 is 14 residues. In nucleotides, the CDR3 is TGTGCCAGCAGTGGCCCGACAGGGGGGTTAGGCTACACCTTC. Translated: CASSGPTGGLGYTF.

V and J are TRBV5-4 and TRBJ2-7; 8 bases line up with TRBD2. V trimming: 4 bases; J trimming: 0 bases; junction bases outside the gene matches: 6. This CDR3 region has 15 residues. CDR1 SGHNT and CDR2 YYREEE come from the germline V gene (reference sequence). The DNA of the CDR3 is TGTGCCAGCAGCCTCGGAGGACTAGCCTCCTACGAGCAGTACTTC. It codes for CASSLGGLASYEQYF.

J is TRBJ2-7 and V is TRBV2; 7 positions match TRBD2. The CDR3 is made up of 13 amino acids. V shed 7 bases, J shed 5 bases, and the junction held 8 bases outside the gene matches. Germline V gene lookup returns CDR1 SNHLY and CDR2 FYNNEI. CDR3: CASTPWGGNEQYF. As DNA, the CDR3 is TGTGCCAGCACCCCTTGGGGGGGAAACGAGCAGTACTTC.